Shown below are 9 T cell receptor beta chains from a single sample sequenced in a study of identical twins. A single record per CDR3 protein comes from TCRdb applying MiXCR to the 5' RACE reads. In the table there are about 530,000 distinct CDR3 sequences, approximately 20% of which are singletons. These sequences were also reported in another study, on yellow fever vaccine responses in identical twins.

The sequenced material came from CD4+ T cells sorted from blood. The source is a woman under 30 in good health.

V usage is TRBV10-3 and J usage is TRBJ1-5; D uncertain. The CDR3 contains 13 residues. V lost 3 bases and J 2 bases, leaving 5 bases between the germline ends. Per the germline V gene, CDR1 is ENHRY and CDR2 is SYGVKD. The CDR3 nucleotides are TGTGCCATCAGTGAAAGGGGCAATCAGCCCCAGCATTTT. This translates into CAISERGNQPQHF.

The chain employs TRBV11-1 and TRBJ2-3, with 8 bases that match TRBD2. V shed 3 bases and J 0 bases; nucleotides not matched to a gene: 11. From germline, CDR1 is SGHAT and CDR2 FQDESV (reference sequence). CDR3 size: 18 residues. This chain's CDR3 is CASSFPIRGGRSTDTQYF. The CDR3 DNA reads TGTGCCAGCAGCTTCCCCATTCGGGGGGGCCGTAGCACAGATACGCAGTATTTT. Full variable domain (outside the CDR3, taken from reference TRBV11-1 and TRBJ2-3): EAEVAQSPRYKITEKSQAVAFWCDPISGHATLYWYRQILGQGPELLVQFQDESVVDDSQLPKDRFSAERLKGVDSTLKIQPAELGDSAMYLCASSFPIRGGRSTDTQYFGPGTRLTVL.

The chain recombines TRBV27 with TRBJ2-1; D perhaps matches TRBD2 (6 bases). The ends were cut back, 4 bases at V and 7 bases at J, with 23 bases in the middle. Germline CDR1 reads MNHEY; CDR2 reads SMNVEV (reference sequence). This CDR3 is built from 17 residues. The CDR3 DNA reads as TGTGCCAGCAGTTCTGGTCTGGGACTCTCAACCTGGAATGAGCAGTTCTTC. The encoded protein is CASSSGLGLSTWNEQFF.

V and J are TRBV11-2 and TRBJ2-3; unclear D gene. V was clipped by 6 bases and J by 0 bases, with 13 bases between them. The CDR3 length is 15 residues. Germline V CDR1 and CDR2: SGHAT, FQNNGV. This CDR3 reads CASSNRSTSTDTQYF. In DNA form, the CDR3 reads TGTGCCAGCAGTAATAGATCCACTAGCACAGATACGCAGTATTTT.

This clonotype showed up just once. The chain is built from TRBV4-1 and TRBJ2-3; 8 positions match TRBD2. Germline values: CDR1 MGHRA, CDR2 YSYEKL. The CDR3 covers 16 residues. The V and J ends lost 1 base and 7 bases, in that order; junction bases with no gene match: 10. CDR3 in DNA: TGCGCCAGCAGCCAAGCAGTCGGGGGGGCCCGATATACGCAGTATTTT. As protein: CASSQAVGGARYTQYF.

This chain joins TRBV20-1 and TRBJ2-5; TRBD2 might be the D (6 bases). With 3 bases removed from V and 2 bases from J, the gap between germline ends came to 13 bases. Germline CDR1 DFQATT, CDR2 SNEGSKA (reference sequence). The CDR3 runs 14 residues. The CDR3 nucleotides read TGCAGTGCTAGGTGGCTAGCGAGGCAAGAGACCCAGTACTTC. Amino acids: CSARWLARQETQYF.

V and J are TRBV28 and TRBJ2-2; D is perhaps TRBD2 (6 bases). Deletions cut 2 bases from V and 1 base from J, with 11 bases between. CDR1 MDHEN and CDR2 SYDVKM come from the germline V gene. The CDR3 totals 16 residues. CDR3 sequence: CASSLLAGLNTGELFF. CDR3 in DNA: TGTGCCAGCAGTTTACTTGCGGGACTGAACACCGGGGAGCTGTTTTTT.

This clonotype was detected only a few times. The rearrangement uses TRBV5-1 and TRBJ1-1; unclear D gene. The CDR3 runs 16 residues. Trimming removed 0 bases from V and 1 base from J, with 13 bases in between. From germline, CDR1 is SGHRS and CDR2 YFSETQ. The CDR3 is CASSLGGRTRNTEAFF. Here the CDR3 DNA reads TGCGCCAGCAGCTTGGGGGGAAGAACTAGGAACACTGAAGCTTTCTTT.

This clonotype was seen more than once but under ten times. The chain recombines TRBV6-4 with TRBJ1-1; the D is unclear. CDR1 is MRHNA and CDR2 is SNTAGT in the germline V gene. The CDR3 spans 13 residues. V was pared by 4 bases and J by 4 bases, with 10 bases between. CDR3: CASSGGIGTEAFF. CDR3 sequence (DNA): TGTGCCAGCAGTGGAGGGATCGGCACTGAAGCTTTCTTT.